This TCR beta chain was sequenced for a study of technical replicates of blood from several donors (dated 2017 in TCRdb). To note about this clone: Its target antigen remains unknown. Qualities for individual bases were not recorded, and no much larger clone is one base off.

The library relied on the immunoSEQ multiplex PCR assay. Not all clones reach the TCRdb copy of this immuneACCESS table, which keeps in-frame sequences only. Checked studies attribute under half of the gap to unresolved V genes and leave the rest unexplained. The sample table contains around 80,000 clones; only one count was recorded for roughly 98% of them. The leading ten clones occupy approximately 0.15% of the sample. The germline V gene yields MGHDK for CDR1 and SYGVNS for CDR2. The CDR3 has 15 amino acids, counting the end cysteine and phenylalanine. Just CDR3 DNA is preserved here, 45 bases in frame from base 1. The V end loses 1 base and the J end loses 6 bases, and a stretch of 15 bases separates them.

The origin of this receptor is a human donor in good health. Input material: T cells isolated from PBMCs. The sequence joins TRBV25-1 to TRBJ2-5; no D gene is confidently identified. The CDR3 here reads CASSESQLELKTQYF. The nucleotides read TGTGCCAGCAGTGAATCCCAGCTGGAGTTGAAGACCCAGTACTTC.